This T cell receptor (beta chain) was documented in a study of T cell clones after liver transplantation. Study overall: Liver transplant recipients had immunosuppression withdrawal attempted within 2 years.

Only in-frame clones appear in the TCRdb table, and some are missing; sequencing was by immunoSEQ multiplex PCR. The table records under 5,000 clones, roughly 27% of them present only once. Study findings and constraints: Circulating graft-donor-reactive CD4 TCRbeta sequences fell significantly post-transplant in 5 of 8 subjects. Low donor cell numbers restricted donor-reactive repertoire measurement in a couple of subjects.

Regarding this clone: Its antigen is undetermined.

Sequencing of dividing CFSE-low cells from the MLR defined alloreactive TCRbeta sequences. CDR1 and CDR2 from the germline V gene are SGHNT and YYREEE (reference sequence). V trimming: 4 bases; J trimming: 7 bases; junction bases outside the gene matches: 9. This CDR3 has 14 residues. Specimen: CD4+ T cells from cultured PBMCs. This TCR was sampled from a human patient who received a liver transplant. Some of the T cells may derive from the graft donor. The chain combines TRBV5-4 with TRBJ2-5; 8 bases fit TRBD1. CDR3 protein: CASSPRTGTGTQYF. The CDR3 nucleotides are TGTGCCAGCAGCCCGAGGACAGGGACGGGGACCCAGTACTTC.